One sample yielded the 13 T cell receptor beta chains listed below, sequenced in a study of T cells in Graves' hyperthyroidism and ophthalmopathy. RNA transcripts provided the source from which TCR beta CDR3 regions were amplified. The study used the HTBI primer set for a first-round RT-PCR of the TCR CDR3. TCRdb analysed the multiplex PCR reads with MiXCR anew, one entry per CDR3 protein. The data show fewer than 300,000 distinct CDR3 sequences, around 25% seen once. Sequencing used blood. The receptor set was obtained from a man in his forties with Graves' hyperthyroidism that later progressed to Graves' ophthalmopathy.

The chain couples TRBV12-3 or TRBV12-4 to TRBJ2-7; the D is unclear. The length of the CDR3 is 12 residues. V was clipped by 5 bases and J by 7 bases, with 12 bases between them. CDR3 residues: CASSPGKVEQYF. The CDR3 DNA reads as TGTGCCAGCAGTCCTGGGAAAGTGGAGCAGTACTTC.

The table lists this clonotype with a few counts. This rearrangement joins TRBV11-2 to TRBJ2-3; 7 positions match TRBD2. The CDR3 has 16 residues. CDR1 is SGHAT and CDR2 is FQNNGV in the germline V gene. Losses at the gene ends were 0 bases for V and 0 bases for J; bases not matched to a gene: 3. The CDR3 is CASSLEGSGSTDTQYF. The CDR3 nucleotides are TGTGCCAGCAGCTTAGAGGGTAGCGGGAGCACAGATACGCAGTATTTT. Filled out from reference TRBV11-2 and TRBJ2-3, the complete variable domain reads EAGVAQSPRYKIIEKRQSVAFWCNPISGHATLYWYQQILGQGPKLLIQFQNNGVVDDSQLPKDRFSAERLKGVDSTLKIQPAKLEDSAVYLCASSLEGSGSTDTQYFGPGTRLTVL.

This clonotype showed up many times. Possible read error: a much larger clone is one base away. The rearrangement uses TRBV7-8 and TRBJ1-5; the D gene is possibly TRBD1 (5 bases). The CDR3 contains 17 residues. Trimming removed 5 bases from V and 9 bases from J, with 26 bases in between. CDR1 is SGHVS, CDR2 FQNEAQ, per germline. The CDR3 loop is CASSRNTRVSIGRPQHF. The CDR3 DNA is TGTGCCAGCAGCCGGAATACCAGGGTATCAATAGGTCGGCCCCAGCATTTT.

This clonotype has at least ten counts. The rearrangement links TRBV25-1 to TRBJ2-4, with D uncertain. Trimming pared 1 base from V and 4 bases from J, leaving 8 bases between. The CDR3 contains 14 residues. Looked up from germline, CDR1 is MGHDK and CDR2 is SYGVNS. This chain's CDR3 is CASSECPIKNIQYF. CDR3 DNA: TGTGCCAGCAGTGAATGTCCGATAAAAAACATTCAGTACTTC.

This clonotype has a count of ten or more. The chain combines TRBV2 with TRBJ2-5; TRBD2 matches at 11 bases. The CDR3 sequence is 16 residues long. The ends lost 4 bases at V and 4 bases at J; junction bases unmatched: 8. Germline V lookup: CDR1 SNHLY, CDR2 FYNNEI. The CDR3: CASSVISGRAAETQYF. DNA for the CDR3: TGTGCCAGCAGTGTAATTAGCGGGAGGGCCGCAGAGACCCAGTACTTC.

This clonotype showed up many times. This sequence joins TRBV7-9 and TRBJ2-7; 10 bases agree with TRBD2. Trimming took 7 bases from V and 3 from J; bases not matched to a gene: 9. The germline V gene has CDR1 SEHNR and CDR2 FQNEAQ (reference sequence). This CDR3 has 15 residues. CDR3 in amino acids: CASTSLLAGVYEQYF. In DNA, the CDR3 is TGTGCCAGCACCTCGTTGCTAGCGGGAGTCTACGAGCAGTACTTC. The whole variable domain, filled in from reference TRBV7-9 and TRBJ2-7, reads DTGVSQNPRHKITKRGQNVTFRCDPISEHNRLYWYRQTLGQGPEFLTYFQNEAQLEKSRLLSDRFSAERPKGSFSTLEIQRTEQGDSAMYLCASTSLLAGVYEQYFGPGTRLTVT.

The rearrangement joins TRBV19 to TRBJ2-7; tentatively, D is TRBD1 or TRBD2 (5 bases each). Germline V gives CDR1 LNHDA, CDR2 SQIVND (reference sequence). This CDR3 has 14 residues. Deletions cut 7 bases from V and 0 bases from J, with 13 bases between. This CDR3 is CASIARDDSYEQYF. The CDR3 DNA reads TGTGCCAGTATAGCGAGGGACGACTCCTACGAGCAGTACTTC. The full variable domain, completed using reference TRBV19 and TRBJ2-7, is DGGITQSPKYLFRKEGQNVTLSCEQNLNHDAMYWYRQDPGQGLRLIYYSQIVNDFQKGDIAEGYSVSREKKESFPLTVTSAQKNPTAFYLCASIARDDSYEQYFGPGTRLTVT.

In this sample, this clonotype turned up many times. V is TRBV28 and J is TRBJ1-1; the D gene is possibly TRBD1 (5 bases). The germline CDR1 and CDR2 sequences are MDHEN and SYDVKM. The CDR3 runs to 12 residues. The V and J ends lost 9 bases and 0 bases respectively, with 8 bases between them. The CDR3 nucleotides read TGTGCCAGTAAGGACATGAACACTGAAGCTTTCTTT. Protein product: CASKDMNTEAFF. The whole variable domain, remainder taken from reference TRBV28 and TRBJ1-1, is DVKVTQSSRYLVKRTGEKVFLECVQDMDHENMFWYRQDPGLGLRLIYFSYDVKMKEKGDIPEGYSVSREKKERFSLILESASTNQTSMYLCASKDMNTEAFFGQGTRLTVV.

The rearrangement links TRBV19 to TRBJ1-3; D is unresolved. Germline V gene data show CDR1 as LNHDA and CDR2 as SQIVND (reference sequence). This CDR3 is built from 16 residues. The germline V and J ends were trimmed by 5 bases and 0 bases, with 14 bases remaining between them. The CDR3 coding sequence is TGTGCCAGTAGTCGGGCCCCGGGCTCCTCTGGAAACACCATATATTTT. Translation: CASSRAPGSSGNTIYF.

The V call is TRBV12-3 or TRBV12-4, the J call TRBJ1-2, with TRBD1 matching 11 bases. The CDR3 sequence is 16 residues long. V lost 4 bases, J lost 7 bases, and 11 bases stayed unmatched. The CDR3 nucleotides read TGTGCCAGCAGTTCAACCCCCGGGACAGGGGGTAGTGGCTACACCTTC. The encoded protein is CASSSTPGTGGSGYTF.

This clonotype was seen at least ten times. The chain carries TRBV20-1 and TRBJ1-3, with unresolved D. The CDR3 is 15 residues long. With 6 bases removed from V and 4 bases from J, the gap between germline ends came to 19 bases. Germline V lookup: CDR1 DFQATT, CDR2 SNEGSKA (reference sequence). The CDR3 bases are TGCAGTGCCAAATTCGGAGGCTTTGCAGGAAACACCATATATTTT. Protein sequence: CSAKFGGFAGNTIYF.

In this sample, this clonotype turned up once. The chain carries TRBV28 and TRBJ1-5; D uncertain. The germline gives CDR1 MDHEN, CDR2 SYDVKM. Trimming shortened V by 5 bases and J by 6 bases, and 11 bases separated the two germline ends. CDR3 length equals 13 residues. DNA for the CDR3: TGTGCCAGCAGTGCCCAGACAATTCAGCCCCAGCATTTT. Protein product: CASSAQTIQPQHF.

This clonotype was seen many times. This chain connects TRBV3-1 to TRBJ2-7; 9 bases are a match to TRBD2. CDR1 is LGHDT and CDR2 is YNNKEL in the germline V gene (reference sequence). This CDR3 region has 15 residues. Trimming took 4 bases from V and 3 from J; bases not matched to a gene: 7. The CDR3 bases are TGTGCCAGCAGCCGGTTAGCGGGAGAGGGCTACGAGCAGTACTTC. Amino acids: CASSRLAGEGYEQYF.